One TCR beta chain is described in this entry. In the study's own analysis: Amplified reference gene primers provided the basis for estimating nucleated cell counts. This table comes from immunoSEQ multiplex PCR, and its TCRdb copy is limited to in-frame clones, with some not included. That table is the source of V, J and clone size, and D and trimming were worked out from the DNA. The data hold 250,000 to 350,000 clones, with about 90% observed a single time. This entry is derived from a study of blood T cell repertoires in COVID-19. Turning to the study itself: Donors in the United States, Italy and Spain gave samples during acute or convalescent COVID-19.

With 3 bases removed from V and 8 bases from J, the gap between germline ends came to 13 bases. The germline gives CDR1 PRHDT, CDR2 FYEKMQ (reference sequence). This CDR3 is built from 13 residues. The sequence derives from a woman aged 45 to 65 with COVID-19, enrolled during active disease. J is TRBJ1-1 and V is TRBV13; D is unresolved. The sequenced material came from peripheral blood. This CDR3 reads CASSFQNYHEAFF. The CDR3 DNA reads as TGTGCCAGCAGCTTCCAGAACTACCACGAAGCTTTCTTT. Combining the CDR3 with reference TRBV13 and TRBJ1-1 gives the whole variable domain AAGVIQSPRHLIKEKRETATLKCYPIPRHDTVYWYQQGPGQDPQFLISFYEKMQSDKGSIPDRFSAQQFSDYHSELNMSSLELGDSALYFCASSFQNYHEAFFGQGTRLTVV.